This T cell receptor (beta chain) was identified in a study of Ad26.COV2.S vaccination and SARS-CoV-2 variants. Trimming cost V 0 bases and J 3 bases; bases outside gene matches: 1. Germline assignment: CDR1 SGDLS and CDR2 YYNGEE. This CDR3 region has 14 residues. Repertoires were generated with immunoSEQ multiplex PCR, while TCRdb's copy carries only in-frame clones and drops some. In the table there are about 320,000 clones, 85% of which are singletons. With regard to this clone: Other DNA sequences in this specimen translate into the identical CDR3.

Regarding treatment: roughly 20 received Ad26.COV2.S at low or high dose, single or two shots; about 5 received placebo; per-sample allocation not given. Samples analyzed were those drawn on day 63 after the first vaccine or placebo injection. Sequenced here: peripheral blood, sampled in a trial of Ad26.COV2.S vaccine versus placebo. The rearrangement uses TRBV9 and TRBJ2-7, with TRBD1 matching 9 bases. The receptor comes from a person between 18 and 65 years old who received the Ad26.COV2.S COVID-19 vaccine or a placebo. CDR3 bases: TGTGCCAGCAGCGTAGGACAGGGGGGCTACGAGCAGTACTTC. It encodes CASSVGQGGYEQYF.